Presented here are 13 T cell receptor beta chains from one specimen sequenced in a study of blood T cells in healthy people across ages. A second PCR of 7 to 11 cycles used a sample-barcoded 5' primer and a J-beta primer mix. In TCRdb, the 5' RACE reads were re-called with MiXCR into one record per CDR3 protein. The sample lists approximately 1.5 million distinct CDR3 sequences; 30% to 35% were seen once. Input material: blood. The origin of the receptors is a woman aged 25-40 years in good health.

This rearrangement joins TRBV20-1 to TRBJ2-7; D not resolved. Germline V gene lookup returns CDR1 DFQATT and CDR2 SNEGSKA (reference sequence). The V end lost 7 bases, the J end lost 2 bases, and 9 bases lay between the germline ends. This CDR3 spans 11 amino acids. The CDR3 DNA sequence: TGCAGTGGGCTGTCGACCTACGAGCAGTACTTC. Its translation is CSGLSTYEQYF.

The rearrangement uses TRBV6-5 and TRBJ2-1, with a tentative D call TRBD2 (6 bases). Germline CDR1 MNHEY, CDR2 SVGAGI. This CDR3 spans 15 amino acids. Trimming left V 3 bases short and J 4 bases short, with 13 bases between. Here the CDR3 reads CASSYLADFYNEQFF. CDR3 DNA sequence: TGTGCCAGCAGTTATTTAGCGGACTTTTACAATGAGCAGTTCTTC.

This clonotype was seen a few times. V and J are TRBV28 and TRBJ2-3; TRBD1 agrees at 9 bases. Trimming took 3 bases from V and 3 from J; bases not matched to a gene: 7. The germline V gene encodes CDR1 MDHEN and CDR2 SYDVKM. The length of the CDR3 is 16 residues. The CDR3 reads CASSFADRGLTDTQYF. DNA for the CDR3: TGTGCCAGCAGTTTCGCCGACAGGGGGTTAACAGATACGCAGTATTTT.

The chain links TRBV19 to TRBJ2-1, with 7 bases lining up with TRBD1. V trimming: 0 bases; J trimming: 9 bases; junction bases outside the gene matches: 5. The length of the CDR3 is 14 residues. Germline-derived CDR1 and CDR2 are LNHDA and SQIVND (reference sequence). CDR3 nucleotides: TGTGCCAGTAGTATAGATCCGACAGGGAGTGAGCAGTTCTTC. This codes for CASSIDPTGSEQFF.

The table lists this clonotype with a few counts. The rearrangement uses TRBV6-1 and TRBJ1-5; D uncertain. This CDR3 is built from 13 residues. V shed 2 bases and J shed 5 bases, with 7 bases lying between them. CDR1 is MNHNS, CDR2 SASEGT, per germline. The CDR3: CASSERQYQPQHF. The DNA of the CDR3 is TGTGCCAGCAGTGAAAGGCAGTATCAGCCCCAGCATTTT.

In this sample, this clonotype turned up a few times. V gene TRBV29-1 combines with J gene TRBJ2-3; TRBD2 matches at 7 bases. This CDR3 spans 16 amino acids. CDR1 and CDR2 from the germline V gene are SQVTM and ANQGSEA. The junction had 16 bases not matched to a gene; V was cut back by 4 bases and J by 6 bases. The CDR3 sequence: CSVVPLGGIRWDTQYF. DNA of the CDR3: TGCAGCGTTGTCCCCCTCGGGGGGATAAGATGGGATACGCAGTATTTT.

This clonotype was seen ten or more times. The chain employs TRBV12-3 or TRBV12-4 and TRBJ2-1, with TRBD2 matching 9 bases. CDR3 length: 15 amino acids. V was clipped by 3 bases and J by 5 bases; unmatched bases: 5. The CDR3 protein is CASSFPAGGDNEQFF. Written as DNA, the CDR3 is TGTGCCAGCAGTTTCCCAGCGGGAGGAGACAATGAGCAGTTCTTC.

The count of this clonotype is one. At one boundary the junction diverges from the germline segment, which might be a read error. The chain recombines TRBV10-2 with TRBJ2-3; 14 positions agree with TRBD2. The CDR3 extends over 15 amino acids. Germline V gene data show CDR1 as WSHSY and CDR2 as SAAADI. CDR3 loop: CAGRGLAGVTDTQYF. CDR3 in DNA: TGCGCCGGCAGGGGACTAGCGGGAGTCACAGATACGCAGTATTTT.

This clonotype was seen only a few times. V and J are TRBV2 and TRBJ2-7; the match to TRBD1 covers 7 bases. The CDR3 runs 13 residues. V shed 7 bases, J shed 5 bases, and the junction held 8 bases outside the gene matches. Germline CDR1 reads SNHLY; CDR2 reads FYNNEI. CDR3: CASILYQGDEQYF. The CDR3 DNA reads TGTGCCAGCATCCTTTACCAGGGGGACGAGCAGTACTTC.

The rearrangement uses TRBV15 and TRBJ1-5; D is undetermined. The CDR3 has 17 amino acids. The germline V and J ends were trimmed by 1 base and 1 base, with 14 bases remaining between them. The germline V gene encodes CDR1 LNHNV and CDR2 YYDKDF (reference sequence). Here the CDR3 DNA reads TGTGCCACCAGCAGAGCCCCTCTGCAGGCAAGCAATCAGCCCCAGCATTTT. Protein sequence: CATSRAPLQASNQPQHF.

V gene TRBV10-3 combines with J gene TRBJ1-2, with 10 positions matching TRBD1. Germline trimming cut 4 bases from V and 2 bases from J; bases unmatched to any gene: 13. Germline assignment: CDR1 ENHRY and CDR2 SYGVKD. The CDR3 spans 18 residues. The CDR3 DNA is TGTGCCATCAGTGTGCGGACAGGGGGTAATACCTTAAACTATGGCTACACCTTC. It encodes CAISVRTGGNTLNYGYTF.

This chain links TRBV7-8 with TRBJ2-3; no reliable D call. The V end lost 5 bases, the J end lost 4 bases, and 13 bases lay between the germline ends. CDR3 length: 14 residues. Germline CDR1 reads SGHVS; CDR2 reads FQNEAQ. The CDR3 sequence: CASSGEGPADTQYF. The CDR3 DNA reads TGTGCCAGCAGCGGTGAAGGTCCTGCAGATACGCAGTATTTT.

This clonotype was seen only a few times. The rearrangement joins TRBV7-9 to TRBJ1-1; D gene ambiguous. The CDR3 is 14 amino acids. V was trimmed by 5 bases and J by 3 bases, leaving 13 bases between them. Looked up from germline, CDR1 is SEHNR and CDR2 is FQNEAQ (reference sequence). The CDR3 here is CASSPSPWDTEAFF. The CDR3 DNA reads TGTGCCAGCAGCCCCTCCCCCTGGGACACTGAAGCTTTCTTT.